What follows are 31 T cell receptor beta chains derived from one specimen sequenced in a study of a mutant IDH1 vaccine in newly diagnosed glioma. The time point here: week 5, during vaccination. In every dose of vaccine, 300 ug of mutant IDH1 20-mer peptide was given alongside topical imiquimod. The protocol was immunoSEQ multiplex PCR, while the TCRdb copy is restricted to in-frame clones and leaves out a portion. Of 35,000 to 45,000 clones listed, roughly 76% are singletons. For these TCRs, the target antigens are not known. Source: PBMCs, taken from a glioma patient whose treatment included an IDH1 peptide vaccine. The source of these receptors is a man aged 45-60 years with glioma.

This clone was observed a few times. This rearrangement joins TRBV11-3 to TRBJ1-1; TRBD1 matches 10 bases. J was trimmed by 4 bases and V by 5 bases; bases with no gene match: 7. Looked up from germline, CDR1 is SGHNT and CDR2 is YENEEA. This CDR3 region has 15 residues. The CDR3 DNA follows: TGTGCCAGCAGCCCCCGGGACAGGGGAGTCACTGAAGCTTTCTTT. This translates into CASSPRDRGVTEAFF.

The rearrangement links TRBV30 to TRBJ1-6, with TRBD1 as a possible D gene (5 bases). Trimming shortened V by 0 bases and J by 9 bases, and 12 bases separated the two germline ends. Germline lookup yields CDR1 GTSNPN and CDR2 SVGIG (reference sequence). CDR3 length: 14 residues. Written as DNA, the CDR3 is TGTGCCTGGAGTGTCGGGGGTTACGGTTCACCCCTCCACTTT. This encodes CAWSVGGYGSPLHF.

The chain is built from TRBV6-1 and TRBJ2-7; TRBD2 agrees at 9 bases. CDR1 is MNHNS, CDR2 SASEGT, per germline. The CDR3 consists of 15 residues. J lost 0 bases, V lost 6 bases, and 6 bases had no gene match. CDR3 residues: CASSETSGSSYEQYF. The DNA of the CDR3 is TGTGCCAGCAGCGAGACTAGCGGAAGCTCCTACGAGCAGTACTTC.

The chain joins TRBV5-1 to TRBJ1-1, with D unresolved. The CDR3 consists of 14 residues. Germline V gene lookup returns CDR1 SGHRS and CDR2 YFSETQ. The V and J ends lost 1 base and 1 base respectively, with 8 bases between them. The CDR3 region is CASSLIGENTEAFF. The CDR3 nucleotides are TGCGCCAGCAGCTTGATCGGGGAGAACACTGAAGCTTTCTTT.

V and J are TRBV7-2 and TRBJ1-2; D is uncertain. The V and J ends lost 4 bases and 2 bases respectively, with 8 bases between them. There are 13 residues in the CDR3. The germline V gene encodes CDR1 SGHTA and CDR2 FQGNSA. This CDR3 is CASSSPGNYGYTF. The CDR3 coding sequence is TGTGCCAGCAGCTCGCCGGGAAACTATGGCTACACCTTC. The full variable domain, in which reference TRBV7-2 and TRBJ1-2 provide the parts outside the CDR3, is GAGVSQSPSNKVTEKGKDVELRCDPISGHTALYWYRQSLGQGLEFLIYFQGNSAPDKSGLPSDRFSAERTGGSVSTLTIQRTQQEDSAVYLCASSSPGNYGYTFGSGTRLTVV.

The chain couples TRBV5-1 to TRBJ2-7; 10 bases are shared with TRBD1. Germline lookup yields CDR1 SGHRS and CDR2 YFSETQ. This CDR3 has 18 residues. Unmatched junction bases numbered 17, after V lost 2 bases and J lost 6 bases. The CDR3 coding sequence is TGCGCCAGCAGCTTAGCCTCCCTTTCGGGACAGGGGTGGAGCGAGCAGTACTTC. This sequence encodes CASSLASLSGQGWSEQYF.

The genes are TRBV5-4 and TRBJ1-5; 9 nucleotides line up with TRBD1. Germline loops: CDR1 SGHNT, CDR2 YYREEE (reference sequence). V shed 4 bases, J shed 4 bases, and the junction held 3 bases outside the gene matches. The CDR3 has 14 amino acids. CDR3 bases: TGTGCCAGCAGCGCTGGACAGGGGAATCAGCCCCAGCATTTT. As protein: CASSAGQGNQPQHF.

This clone was seen a single time. This chain joins TRBV21-1 and TRBJ2-1; the tabulated D call, TRBD2, remains unverified against the DNA. TRBV21-1 is designated a pseudogene. This CDR3 comprises 14 residues. The CDR3 spells CASPLAGDYNEQFF. The CDR3 bases are TGTGCCAGCCCACTAGCGGGAGATTACAATGAGCAGTTCTTC.

This clone was detected once. This rearrangement joins TRBV11-3 to TRBJ1-3; D not certain. Trimming left V 2 bases short and J 0 bases short, with 11 bases between. Germline assignment: CDR1 SGHNT and CDR2 YENEEA. The CDR3 has 16 residues. The CDR3 DNA follows: TGTGCCAGCAGCTTATATAGTGACACCTCTGGAAACACCATATATTTT. Translation gives CASSLYSDTSGNTIYF.

V is TRBV6-5 and J is TRBJ1-5; TRBD1 matches at 8 bases. J lost 1 base, V lost 6 bases, and 5 bases had no gene match. In germline, CDR1 is MNHEY, CDR2 SVGAGI. There are 15 residues in the CDR3. CDR3 bases: TGTGCCAGCAGCCTTAACAGGGGGAGCAATCAGCCCCAGCATTTT. Its protein product is CASSLNRGSNQPQHF.

The chain combines TRBV10-3 with TRBJ2-1; 8 bases fit TRBD2. J lost 0 bases, V lost 8 bases, and 12 bases had no gene match. This CDR3 is built from 17 residues. Germline V gene lookup returns CDR1 ENHRY and CDR2 SYGVKD. The CDR3 DNA reads as TGTGCCATCCAGCGGGCAGCGGGGGCAAGCTCCTACAATGAGCAGTTCTTC. Translated: CAIQRAAGASSYNEQFF.

The gene calls are TRBV5-4 and TRBJ2-5; D may match TRBD1 or TRBD2 (5 bases each). Looked up from germline, CDR1 is SGHNT and CDR2 is YYREEE (reference sequence). V was shortened by 0 bases and J by 4 bases, with 10 bases between the two germline ends. CDR3 length: 14 residues. This CDR3 is CASSLAGPGETQYF. CDR3 DNA: TGTGCCAGCAGCTTGGCGGGACCTGGAGAGACCCAGTACTTC.

The CDR3 nucleotides read TGTGCCAGCTCACAGGGACAGTTGGAGGTAGCTTTCTTT. Protein sequence: CASSQGQLEVAFF. The V call is TRBV18, the J call TRBJ1-1; 7 bases line up with TRBD1. Germline V CDR1 and CDR2: KGHSH, LQKENI. The CDR3 consists of 13 residues. V trimming: 4 bases; J trimming: 10 bases; junction bases outside the gene matches: 9.

This chain links TRBV5-1 with TRBJ1-1, with unresolved D. Trimming shortened V by 1 base and J by 1 base, and 5 bases separated the two germline ends. The CDR3 covers 13 residues. Germline-derived CDR1 and CDR2 are SGHRS and YFSETQ. This CDR3 reads CASSLRPNTEAFF. In DNA, the CDR3 is TGCGCCAGCAGCTTGAGGCCGAACACTGAAGCTTTCTTT.

V is TRBV27 and J is TRBJ2-7; 7 bases fit TRBD1. V lost 6 bases, J lost 3 bases, and 5 bases stayed unmatched. CDR1 is MNHEY and CDR2 is SMNVEV in the germline V gene (reference sequence). The length of the CDR3 is 13 residues. DNA for the CDR3: TGTGCCAGCAGCCCGGGACAGCACTACGAGCAGTACTTC. This codes for CASSPGQHYEQYF.

The chain joins TRBV6-5 to TRBJ1-4, with 8 bases that match TRBD1. Per the germline V gene, CDR1 is MNHEY and CDR2 is SVGAGI. The CDR3 totals 14 residues. The ends lost 2 bases at V and 8 bases at J; junction bases unmatched: 4. The CDR3 spells CASSYDRGREKLFF. CDR3 nucleotide sequence: TGTGCCAGCAGTTACGACAGGGGCAGAGAAAAACTGTTTTTT.

The chain combines TRBV29-1 with TRBJ2-7, with 8 positions matching TRBD2. The V gene end was trimmed by 7 bases and the J gene end by 4 bases; junction bases not matched to a gene: 9. Germline-derived CDR1 and CDR2 are SQVTM and ANQGSEA. This CDR3 region has 13 residues. The CDR3: CSASAGLGYEQYF. CDR3 sequence (DNA): TGCAGCGCCTCCGCGGGACTAGGGTACGAGCAGTACTTC.

The gene calls are TRBV29-1 and TRBJ2-4; no reliable D call. This CDR3 spans 14 amino acids. Germline assignment: CDR1 SQVTM and CDR2 ANQGSEA. Between the trimmed V and J ends, which lost 7 bases and 2 bases, there was a span of 15 bases. CDR3 DNA: TGCAGCGCACAACCAGAAACCTCCAAAAACATTCAGTACTTC. Translation gives CSAQPETSKNIQYF.

This clone was seen only a few times. The chain uses TRBV2 and TRBJ1-1, with D perhaps TRBD1 (5 bases). V was shortened by 6 bases and J by 4 bases, with 12 bases between the two germline ends. There are 13 residues in the CDR3. Germline V gene data show CDR1 as SNHLY and CDR2 as FYNNEI. The DNA of the CDR3 is TGTGCCAGCAGCGTAGACAGCCGCACTGAAGCTTTCTTT. Amino acids: CASSVDSRTEAFF.

The V gene is TRBV2, the J gene TRBJ2-5, with D perhaps TRBD2 (6 bases). Trimming shortened V by 3 bases and J by 4 bases, and 18 bases separated the two germline ends. The CDR3 contains 16 residues. CDR1 and CDR2 (germline): SNHLY, FYNNEI. The CDR3 DNA reads TGTGCCAGCAGTGAGAGGCAGATACGGCGGGGAGAGACCCAGTACTTC. Translation: CASSERQIRRGETQYF.

This chain links TRBV6-1 with TRBJ2-7, with 7 bases that match TRBD1. The J segment lost 11 bases and the V segment lost 6 bases, leaving 16 bases of the junction unmatched. The CDR3 has 14 amino acids. The germline V gene has CDR1 MNHNS and CDR2 SASEGT. The CDR3 DNA reads as TGTGCCAGCAGGGACAGGACTCAAGGTCGAAACAAGTACTTC. Translating it yields CASRDRTQGRNKYF.

The chain has TRBV4-1 and TRBJ2-1, with TRBD2 identical over 11 bases. V was pared by 4 bases and J by 6 bases, with 11 bases of the junction left unmatched. The CDR3 loop spans 17 amino acids. Germline lookup yields CDR1 MGHRA and CDR2 YSYEKL. Written as DNA, the CDR3 is TGCGCCAGCAGCCCGTACTCGACTAGCGGGATTAGCAATGAGCAGTTCTTC. Translating it yields CASSPYSTSGISNEQFF.

The chain joins TRBV18 to TRBJ2-5, with 8 positions matching TRBD2. V shed 3 bases, J shed 4 bases, and the junction held 13 bases outside the gene matches. CDR1 and CDR2 from the germline V gene are KGHSH and LQKENI. The CDR3 has 17 residues. The CDR3 sequence is CASSPGTAGGLGETQYF. The CDR3 DNA reads TGTGCCAGCTCACCCGGTACCGCGGGAGGTTTAGGAGAGACCCAGTACTTC.

A word on this clone: The junction shows a germline mismatch at one end, possibly a read error. This chain connects TRBV7-7 to TRBJ2-7; no firm D call. The CDR3 runs 13 residues. Looked up from germline, CDR1 is SSHAT and CDR2 is FNYEAQ (reference sequence). The CDR3 sequence: CASSPEGAYEQYF. The CDR3, as DNA: TGTGCTAGCAGCCCCGAAGGAGCCTACGAGCAGTACTTC.

The gene calls are TRBV13 and TRBJ2-1; 12 nucleotides line up with TRBD2. This CDR3 has 15 amino acids. V was pared by 5 bases and J by 5 bases, with 4 bases of the junction left unmatched. Germline-derived CDR1 and CDR2 are PRHDT and FYEKMQ (reference sequence). The CDR3 sequence is CASSQRTSGNNEQFF. In DNA, the CDR3 is TGTGCCAGCAGCCAGAGGACTAGCGGGAACAATGAGCAGTTCTTC.

This rearrangement joins TRBV18 to TRBJ1-4; D gene uncertain. CDR1 and CDR2 (germline): KGHSH, LQKENI. This CDR3 comprises 15 residues. The ends were cut back, 1 base at V and 8 bases at J, with 14 bases in the middle. The CDR3 sequence is CASSPQAGNKEKLFF. Written as DNA, the CDR3 is TGTGCCAGCTCACCACAGGCGGGGAATAAGGAAAAACTGTTTTTT.

This clone was counted only a few times. This chain connects TRBV19 to TRBJ2-3; D unclear. Deletions cut 0 bases from V and 5 bases from J, with 9 bases between. Germline values: CDR1 LNHDA, CDR2 SQIVND (reference sequence). The CDR3 loop spans 14 amino acids. The CDR3 region has the DNA TGTGCCAGTAGTATAGACCACGCGCAAGATACGCAGTATTTT. This encodes CASSIDHAQDTQYF.

A few counts support this clone. V usage is TRBV5-4 and J usage is TRBJ1-5; no firm D call. From germline, CDR1 is SGHNT and CDR2 YYREEE (reference sequence). The CDR3 is 14 residues long. Trimming stripped 0 bases from V and 7 bases from J, with 11 bases between. The DNA of the CDR3 is TGTGCCAGCAGCTTGGAAGGGCTCGGACAGCCCCAGCATTTT. Its translation is CASSLEGLGQPQHF.

This chain links TRBV5-6 with TRBJ2-7; TRBD1 aligns across 7 bases. The germline V gene has CDR1 SGHDT and CDR2 YYEEEE. The CDR3 contains 13 residues. V gave up 7 bases and J gave up 4 bases; unmatched junction bases: 8. The CDR3 DNA reads as TGTGCCAGCTCGAGGGACAGACTTTACGAGCAGTACTTC. Encoded protein: CASSRDRLYEQYF.

J is TRBJ1-3 and V is TRBV10-3, with a tentative D call TRBD1 (5 bases). CDR3 length: 15 amino acids. V was trimmed by 6 bases and J by 0 bases, leaving 12 bases between them. In germline, CDR1 is ENHRY, CDR2 SYGVKD. CDR3: CAIRGESFSGNTIYF. CDR3 bases: TGTGCCATCAGGGGGGAGTCTTTCTCTGGAAACACCATATATTTT.

The chain is built from TRBV9 and TRBJ2-3, with D possibly being TRBD2 (6 bases). The CDR3 runs 16 residues. Germline CDR1 is SGDLS and CDR2 is YYNGEE. The V end lost 0 bases, the J end lost 8 bases, and 19 bases lay between the germline ends. The CDR3 spells CASSVESSETWVTQYF. The CDR3 DNA reads TGTGCCAGCAGCGTAGAGTCTAGCGAAACTTGGGTTACGCAGTATTTT.